This is a list of T cell receptor beta chains from one sample in a study of T cells in Graves' hyperthyroidism and ophthalmopathy. TCRdb reanalysed the multiplex PCR reads using MiXCR and keeps one entry per CDR3 protein. The sample lists approximately 400,000 distinct CDR3 sequences; roughly 14% were seen once. Sequenced material: blood. The receptors originated from a young man with Graves' hyperthyroidism that later progressed to Graves' ophthalmopathy. Both conserved end residues are part of each CDR3. D genes are given only for firm matches. The size entry is marked missing in some rows and otherwise reads once, few, many or a size class.

J gene: TRBJ2-7
D gene: .
V gene: TRBV20-1
clone size: many
CDR3 DNA: TGCAGTGCTAGAGCCCCACCCTGGGACGAGCAGTACTTC
CDR3 protein: CSARAPPWDEQYF

J gene: TRBJ2-7
D gene: .
V gene: TRBV6-5
clone size: .
CDR3 DNA: TGTGCCAGCAGTTACTCTCGAGACACCTACGAGCAGTACTTC
CDR3 protein: CASSYSRDTYEQYF

J gene: TRBJ2-1
D gene: .
V gene: TRBV2
clone size: few
CDR3 DNA: TGTGCCAGCAGGGCAGTCGGTGAGCAGTTCTTC
CDR3 protein: CASRAVGEQFF

J gene: TRBJ1-2
D gene: .
V gene: TRBV7-8
clone size: .
CDR3 DNA: TGTGCCAGCAGCACGCGCGTAGGGGGGGCCGTTGGCTACACCTTC
CDR3 protein: CASSTRVGGAVGYTF

J gene: TRBJ1-2
D gene: .
V gene: TRBV6-1
clone size: .
CDR3 DNA: TGTGCCAGCAGTGACCCGACTGAGGGTATCTATGGCTACACCTTC
CDR3 protein: CASSDPTEGIYGYTF

J gene: TRBJ1-1
D gene: .
V gene: TRBV11-2
clone size: many
CDR3 DNA: TGTGCCAGCAGCTTCCCAGTACGGGGGGGAGGCGCTGAAGCTTTCTTT
CDR3 protein: CASSFPVRGGGAEAFF

J gene: TRBJ2-1
D gene: .
V gene: TRBV2
clone size: many
CDR3 DNA: TGTGCCCACGAGACTAGGGGCAATGAGCAGTTCTTC
CDR3 protein: CAHETRGNEQFF

J gene: TRBJ1-2
D gene: .
V gene: TRBV11-1
clone size: many
CDR3 DNA: TGTGCCAGCAGCCCCAAGGGGTATGGTGGCTACACCTTC
CDR3 protein: CASSPKGYGGYTF

J gene: TRBJ2-7
D gene: .
V gene: TRBV20-1
clone size: many
CDR3 DNA: TGCAGTGCTAGAGATCAACGGGTTTACGAGCAGTACTTC
CDR3 protein: CSARDQRVYEQYF

J gene: TRBJ2-2
D gene: TRBD2
V gene: TRBV24-1
clone size: .
CDR3 DNA: TGTGCCAGTCGCGACGGGACTAGCGGGGGAACCGGGGAGCTGTTTTTT
CDR3 protein: CASRDGTSGGTGELFF

J gene: TRBJ2-5
D gene: .
V gene: TRBV20-1
clone size: many
CDR3 DNA: TGCAGTGCTAGCTCAGGGGGGAAAGAGACCCAGTACTTC
CDR3 protein: CSASSGGKETQYF

J gene: TRBJ1-2
D gene: TRBD1
V gene: TRBV6-1
clone size: .
CDR3 DNA: TGTGCCAGCCGGACAGGGGGCGTGTATGGCTACACCTTC
CDR3 protein: CASRTGGVYGYTF

J gene: TRBJ1-2
D gene: TRBD1
V gene: TRBV12-3/TRBV12-4
clone size: many
CDR3 DNA: TGTGCCAGCAGCCTTGGACAGGTCTATGGCTACACCTTC
CDR3 protein: CASSLGQVYGYTF

J gene: TRBJ1-1
D gene: .
V gene: TRBV6-5
clone size: .
CDR3 DNA: TGTGCCAGCAGTTACGCGAAGGCCAACACTGAAGCTTTCTTT
CDR3 protein: CASSYAKANTEAFF

J gene: TRBJ2-3
D gene: .
V gene: TRBV20-1
clone size: few
CDR3 DNA: TGCAGTGCCTCGGAGGGCTGGCCTAGCACAGATACGCAGTATTTT
CDR3 protein: CSASEGWPSTDTQYF

J gene: TRBJ1-2
D gene: TRBD1
V gene: TRBV7-9
clone size: .
CDR3 DNA: TGTGCCAGCAGCCCGCGGCGGGACAGCCGGGTCTTCTATGGCTACACCTTC
CDR3 protein: CASSPRRDSRVFYGYTF

J gene: TRBJ2-5
D gene: TRBD1
V gene: TRBV18
clone size: .
CDR3 DNA: TGTGCCAGCTCACCACTCTCCGGGGACAGGGGGCAGGGAGAGACCCAGTACTTC
CDR3 protein: CASSPLSGDRGQGETQYF

J gene: TRBJ1-2
D gene: TRBD1
V gene: TRBV11-2
clone size: many
CDR3 DNA: TGTGCCAGCAGCTTAGCCGGGACAGGGGAATATGGCTACACCTTC
CDR3 protein: CASSLAGTGEYGYTF

J gene: TRBJ2-2
D gene: TRBD1
V gene: TRBV6-1
clone size: .
CDR3 DNA: TGTGCCAGCTCCTCTCGGGACAGCCAGAACACCGGGGAGCTGTTTTTT
CDR3 protein: CASSSRDSQNTGELFF

J gene: TRBJ1-6
D gene: .
V gene: TRBV9
clone size: many
CDR3 DNA: TGTGCCAGCAGCGTAGGCCAAGGGAGCCGCTTCAATTCACCCCTCCACTTT
CDR3 protein: CASSVGQGSRFNSPLHF

J gene: TRBJ2-5
D gene: TRBD2
V gene: TRBV7-2
clone size: many
CDR3 DNA: TGTGCCAGCAGCTTTACGGCGGGGGGGAAAGAGACCCAGTACTTC
CDR3 protein: CASSFTAGGKETQYF

J gene: TRBJ1-6
D gene: .
V gene: TRBV6-1
clone size: few
CDR3 DNA: TGTGCCAGCAGTGAACCCCCGGGGGACACAAGTTATAATTCACCCCTCCACTTT
CDR3 protein: CASSEPPGDTSYNSPLHF

J gene: TRBJ1-6
D gene: TRBD1
V gene: TRBV19
clone size: .
CDR3 DNA: TGTGCCAGTAGAAGGACAGGGAGGGGGTATTCACCCCTCCACTTT
CDR3 protein: CASRRTGRGYSPLHF

J gene: TRBJ2-7
D gene: .
V gene: TRBV5-1
clone size: many
CDR3 DNA: TGCGCCAGCAGCTCTCCAGGGGACGAGCAGTACTTC
CDR3 protein: CASSSPGDEQYF

J gene: TRBJ1-2
D gene: .
V gene: TRBV3-1
clone size: many
CDR3 DNA: TGTGCCAGCAGCCAGAGGACGTCTGGTGGCTACACCTTC
CDR3 protein: CASSQRTSGGYTF

J gene: TRBJ1-1
D gene: .
V gene: TRBV7-8
clone size: .
CDR3 DNA: TGTGCCAGCAGCTTAGCGAGAACGAACACTGAAACTTTCTTT
CDR3 protein: CASSLARTNTETFF

J gene: TRBJ2-1
D gene: .
V gene: TRBV12-3/TRBV12-4
clone size: .
CDR3 DNA: TGTGCCAGCAGTTCTCAGGGGATCTACAATGAGCAGTTCTTC
CDR3 protein: CASSSQGIYNEQFF

J gene: TRBJ1-2
D gene: TRBD1
V gene: TRBV9
clone size: .
CDR3 DNA: TGTGCCAGCAGTGACAACAGGGGGCGCCGCTATGGCTACACCTTC
CDR3 protein: CASSDNRGRRYGYTF

J gene: TRBJ1-1
D gene: TRBD1
V gene: TRBV5-1
clone size: many
CDR3 DNA: TGCGCCAGCAGCTCAGACAGGGGCCGGGCTGAAGCTTTCTTT
CDR3 protein: CASSSDRGRAEAFF

J gene: TRBJ2-7
D gene: .
V gene: TRBV5-8
clone size: .
CDR3 DNA: TGTGCCAGCCTAAGGGACACCCGATACGAGCAGTACTTC
CDR3 protein: CASLRDTRYEQYF

J gene: TRBJ2-2
D gene: TRBD2
V gene: TRBV6-9
clone size: .
CDR3 DNA: TGTGCCAGCCGACCCCTAGCGGGGGGGCTTGACGGGGAGCTGTTTTTT
CDR3 protein: CASRPLAGGLDGELFF

J gene: TRBJ2-1
D gene: .
V gene: TRBV7-9
clone size: many
CDR3 DNA: TGTGCCAGCAGCGCTCCCGGTGGGACCTCCTACAATGAGCAGTTCTTC
CDR3 protein: CASSAPGGTSYNEQFF

J gene: TRBJ1-6
D gene: .
V gene: TRBV4-1
clone size: .
CDR3 DNA: TGCGCCAGCAGCCAAAGGTGGGGGGCGCGGTTCTCACCCCTCCACTTT
CDR3 protein: CASSQRWGARFSPLHF

J gene: TRBJ1-1
D gene: .
V gene: TRBV13
clone size: few
CDR3 DNA: TGTGCCAGCACCGAAAACCGGGGTAGTGTCACTGAAGCTTTCTTT
CDR3 protein: CASTENRGSVTEAFF

J gene: TRBJ2-1
D gene: TRBD2
V gene: TRBV11-2
clone size: .
CDR3 DNA: TGTGCCAGCAGCCCCAGGGAGGGTGAGCAGTTCTTC
CDR3 protein: CASSPREGEQFF

J gene: TRBJ2-7
D gene: TRBD1
V gene: TRBV3-1
clone size: many
CDR3 DNA: TGTGCCAGCAGCCAAGACTCGGGACAGGGGAGGTTCGAGCAGTACTTC
CDR3 protein: CASSQDSGQGRFEQYF

J gene: TRBJ2-7
D gene: .
V gene: TRBV6-1
clone size: few
CDR3 DNA: TGTGCCAGCAGCCCTTATGGACTCCAATACGAGCAGTACTTC
CDR3 protein: CASSPYGLQYEQYF

J gene: TRBJ2-7
D gene: .
V gene: TRBV29-1
clone size: many
CDR3 DNA: TGCAGCGTTGGTCAGGGCGAGCAGTACTTC
CDR3 protein: CSVGQGEQYF

J gene: TRBJ2-7
D gene: .
V gene: TRBV30
clone size: few
CDR3 DNA: TGTGCCTGGAGTCAATTCGGGGGATCCTACGAGCAGTACTTC
CDR3 protein: CAWSQFGGSYEQYF

J gene: TRBJ2-4
D gene: TRBD1
V gene: TRBV11-1
clone size: few
CDR3 DNA: TGTGCCAGCAGCTTGGAACGGCAGGGGGCGAGCATTCAGTACTTC
CDR3 protein: CASSLERQGASIQYF

J gene: TRBJ2-7
D gene: TRBD2
V gene: TRBV28
clone size: many
CDR3 DNA: TGTGCCAGCAGTCCTCGAGTAGCGGGGGCCCTCCTACGCGAGCAGTACTTC
CDR3 protein: CASSPRVAGALLREQYF

J gene: TRBJ2-1
D gene: .
V gene: TRBV7-9
clone size: many
CDR3 DNA: TGTGCCAGCAGTCCCACTCGGGTCGGAGATGAGCAGTTCTTC
CDR3 protein: CASSPTRVGDEQFF

J gene: TRBJ1-1
D gene: .
V gene: TRBV7-9
clone size: .
CDR3 DNA: TGTGCCAGCAGCTCGACAGTAAGACCTGAAGCTTTCTTT
CDR3 protein: CASSSTVRPEAFF

J gene: TRBJ2-2
D gene: TRBD2
V gene: TRBV7-2
clone size: .
CDR3 DNA: TGTGCCAGCAGTCGTGGGGCCCCAAGCGGGGGGGCCGTCGGGGAGCTGTTTTTT
CDR3 protein: CASSRGAPSGGAVGELFF

J gene: TRBJ1-1
D gene: TRBD1
V gene: TRBV20-1
clone size: many
CDR3 DNA: TGCAGTGCTAGATCTAGGACAGGGTCGACTGAAGCTTTCTTT
CDR3 protein: CSARSRTGSTEAFF

J gene: TRBJ1-6
D gene: .
V gene: TRBV2
clone size: many
CDR3 DNA: TGTGCCAGCAGGACGGGCGTACGGGGGAGGAATAATTCACCCCTCCACTTT
CDR3 protein: CASRTGVRGRNNSPLHF

J gene: TRBJ1-2
D gene: .
V gene: TRBV28
clone size: many
CDR3 DNA: TGTGCCAGCAGCCTAGCCGGGACGGTATATGGCTACACCTTC
CDR3 protein: CASSLAGTVYGYTF

J gene: TRBJ2-3
D gene: TRBD2
V gene: TRBV2
clone size: few
CDR3 DNA: TGTGCCAGCAGTGAAAGGGGACTAGCGAGCAGCACAGATACGCAGTATTTT
CDR3 protein: CASSERGLASSTDTQYF

J gene: TRBJ2-3
D gene: .
V gene: TRBV12-3/TRBV12-4
clone size: many
CDR3 DNA: TGTGCCAGCAGCCTGAGCACAGATACGCAGTATTTT
CDR3 protein: CASSLSTDTQYF

J gene: TRBJ2-5
D gene: TRBD2
V gene: TRBV6-1
clone size: many
CDR3 DNA: TGTGCCAGCAGTCCTCAGCTAGCGGGGGGTTTGAAAGAGACCCAGTACTTC
CDR3 protein: CASSPQLAGGLKETQYF

J gene: TRBJ1-2
D gene: TRBD1
V gene: TRBV30
clone size: many
CDR3 DNA: TGTGCCTCGCAACAGGGGGCAGTCTATGGCTACACCTTC
CDR3 protein: CASQQGAVYGYTF

J gene: TRBJ2-7
D gene: TRBD1
V gene: TRBV6-4
clone size: few
CDR3 DNA: TGTGCCAGCAGTTACGGGGACAGGAGTTCCTACGAGCAGTACTTC
CDR3 protein: CASSYGDRSSYEQYF

J gene: TRBJ1-1
D gene: .
V gene: TRBV27
clone size: .
CDR3 DNA: TGTGCCAGCAGTTCCCAAGGCCCTCTGGGGGAAGCTTTCTTT
CDR3 protein: CASSSQGPLGEAFF

J gene: TRBJ1-5
D gene: .
V gene: TRBV10-3
clone size: .
CDR3 DNA: TGTGCCATCAGTTTCGGCCCTGGGGGGGGGCAGCCCCAGCATTTT
CDR3 protein: CAISFGPGGGQPQHF

J gene: TRBJ1-6
D gene: .
V gene: TRBV20-1
clone size: few
CDR3 DNA: TGCAGTGCTAGAGATGGCCAGAGCTCCTATAATTCACCCCTCCACTTT
CDR3 protein: CSARDGQSSYNSPLHF

J gene: TRBJ1-1
D gene: .
V gene: TRBV5-5
clone size: .
CDR3 DNA: TGTGCCAGCAGCCCGGAGAGGGATACTGAAGCTTTCTTT
CDR3 protein: CASSPERDTEAFF

J gene: TRBJ1-2
D gene: TRBD1
V gene: TRBV19
clone size: many
CDR3 DNA: TGTGCCAGTAGGACGGACAGGGATGAAGGCTACACCTTC
CDR3 protein: CASRTDRDEGYTF

J gene: TRBJ1-6
D gene: TRBD1
V gene: TRBV20-1
clone size: few
CDR3 DNA: TGCAGTGCGCGGGACAGTAGCTCCTATAATTCACCCCTCCACTTT
CDR3 protein: CSARDSSSYNSPLHF

J gene: TRBJ2-7
D gene: TRBD2
V gene: TRBV6-2/TRBV6-3
clone size: many
CDR3 DNA: TGTGCCAGCAGTTTGGGACTAGCGGTCGAGCAGTACTTC
CDR3 protein: CASSLGLAVEQYF